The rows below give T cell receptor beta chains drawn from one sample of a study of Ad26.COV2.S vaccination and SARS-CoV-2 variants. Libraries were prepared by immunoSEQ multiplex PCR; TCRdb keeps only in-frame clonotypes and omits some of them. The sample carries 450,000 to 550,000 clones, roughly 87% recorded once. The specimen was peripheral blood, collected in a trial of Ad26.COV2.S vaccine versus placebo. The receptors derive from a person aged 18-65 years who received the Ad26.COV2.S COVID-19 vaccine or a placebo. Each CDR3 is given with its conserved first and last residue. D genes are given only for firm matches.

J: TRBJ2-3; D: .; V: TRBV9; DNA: TGTGCCAGCAGCGTAGTGAACACAGATACGCAGTATTTT; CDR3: CASSVVNTDTQYF
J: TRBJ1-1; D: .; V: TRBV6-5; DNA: TGTGCCAGCAGTTCCCTTCGCGGCACTGAAGCTTTCTTT; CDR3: CASSSLRGTEAFF
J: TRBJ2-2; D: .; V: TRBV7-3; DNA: TGTGCCAGCAGCCCCACCCTTAGCACCGGGGAGCTGTTTTTT; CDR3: CASSPTLSTGELFF
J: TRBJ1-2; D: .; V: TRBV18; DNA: TGTGCCAGCTCACCATTGGGAGGGATGGATGGCTACACCTTC; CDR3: CASSPLGGMDGYTF
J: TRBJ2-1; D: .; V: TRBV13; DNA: TGTGCCAGCAGCACGAGAATAGTCCCCTACAATGAGCAGTTCTTC; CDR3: CASSTRIVPYNEQFF
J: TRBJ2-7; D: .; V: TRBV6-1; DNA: TGTGCCAGCAGTGATGACGGGACCTACGAGCAGTACTTC; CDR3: CASSDDGTYEQYF
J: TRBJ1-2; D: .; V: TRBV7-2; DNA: TGTGCCAGCAGCCCCGCAGGGGAAGGCTATGGCTACACCTTC; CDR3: CASSPAGEGYGYTF
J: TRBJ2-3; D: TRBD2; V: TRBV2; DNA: TGTGCCAGCAGTCCGGGACTAGCGGTGGCAGATACGCAGTATTTT; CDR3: CASSPGLAVADTQYF
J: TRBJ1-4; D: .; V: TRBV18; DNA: TGTGCCAGCTCACCTACCCCCCTGGACGAAAAACTGTTTTTT; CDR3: CASSPTPLDEKLFF
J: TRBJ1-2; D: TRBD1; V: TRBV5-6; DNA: TGTGCCAGCAGCTCGTACAGGGGAGGCTACACCTTC; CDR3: CASSSYRGGYTF